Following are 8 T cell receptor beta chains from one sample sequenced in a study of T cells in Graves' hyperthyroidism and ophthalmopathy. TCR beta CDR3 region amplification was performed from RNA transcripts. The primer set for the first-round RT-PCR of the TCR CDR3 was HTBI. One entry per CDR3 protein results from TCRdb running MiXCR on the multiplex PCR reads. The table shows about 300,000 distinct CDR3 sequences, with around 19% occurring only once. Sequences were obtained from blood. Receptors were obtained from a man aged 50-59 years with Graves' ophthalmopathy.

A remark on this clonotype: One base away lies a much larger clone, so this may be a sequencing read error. The CDR3 region is CASSPRLAGDEQYF. The CDR3 coding sequence is TGTGCCAGCAGCCCCCGACTAGCGGGAGACGAGCAGTACTTC. This chain connects TRBV14 to TRBJ2-7; 12 bases map to TRBD2. From germline, CDR1 is SGHDN and CDR2 FVKESK. The trim removed 4 bases at V and 5 bases at J, leaving 3 bases unmatched. The CDR3 runs to 14 residues.

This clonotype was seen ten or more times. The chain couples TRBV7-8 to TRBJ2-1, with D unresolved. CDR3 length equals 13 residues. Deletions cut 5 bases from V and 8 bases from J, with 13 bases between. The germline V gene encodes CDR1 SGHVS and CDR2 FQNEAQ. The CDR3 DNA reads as TGTGCCAGCAGCCCCTGGACGGGTGATGAGCAGTTCTTC. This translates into CASSPWTGDEQFF.

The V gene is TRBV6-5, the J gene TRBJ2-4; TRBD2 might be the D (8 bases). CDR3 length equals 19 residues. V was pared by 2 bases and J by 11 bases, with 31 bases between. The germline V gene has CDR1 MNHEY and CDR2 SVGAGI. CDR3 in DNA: TGTGCCAGCAGTTACCCGCGGGGGGATGCGGACAGGCCCCTTTACGTTCAGTACTTC. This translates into CASSYPRGDADRPLYVQYF.

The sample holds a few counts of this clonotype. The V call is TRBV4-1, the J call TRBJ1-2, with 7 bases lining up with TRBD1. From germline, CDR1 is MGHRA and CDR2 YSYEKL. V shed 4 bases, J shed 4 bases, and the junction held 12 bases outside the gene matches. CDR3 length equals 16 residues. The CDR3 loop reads CASSRNSGGGVYGYTF. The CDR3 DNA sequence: TGCGCCAGCAGCCGCAACTCAGGAGGGGGCGTCTATGGCTACACCTTC.

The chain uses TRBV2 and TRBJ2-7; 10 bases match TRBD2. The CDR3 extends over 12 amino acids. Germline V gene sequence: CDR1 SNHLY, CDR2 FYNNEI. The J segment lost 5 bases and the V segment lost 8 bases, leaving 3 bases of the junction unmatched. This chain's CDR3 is CASERGGDEQYF. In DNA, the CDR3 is TGTGCCAGCGAGCGGGGGGGCGACGAGCAGTACTTC.

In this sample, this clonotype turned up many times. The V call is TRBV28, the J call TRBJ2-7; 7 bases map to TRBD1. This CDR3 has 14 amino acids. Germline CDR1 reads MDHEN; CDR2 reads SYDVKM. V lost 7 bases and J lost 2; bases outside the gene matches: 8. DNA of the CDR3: TGTGCCAGCACCCCGGGGACAGCAACCTACGAGCAGTACTTC. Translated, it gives CASTPGTATYEQYF.

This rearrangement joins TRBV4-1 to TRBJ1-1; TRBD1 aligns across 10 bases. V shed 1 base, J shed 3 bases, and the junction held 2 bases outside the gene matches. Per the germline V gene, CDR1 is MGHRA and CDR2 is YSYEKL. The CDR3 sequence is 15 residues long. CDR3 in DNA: TGCGCCAGCAGCCAAGGACAGGGGGCGGACACTGAAGCTTTCTTT. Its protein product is CASSQGQGADTEAFF.

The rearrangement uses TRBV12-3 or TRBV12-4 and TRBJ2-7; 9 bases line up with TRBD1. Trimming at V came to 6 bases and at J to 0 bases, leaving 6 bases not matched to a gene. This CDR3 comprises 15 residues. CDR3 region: CASSPSGQGSYEQYF. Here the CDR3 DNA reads TGTGCCAGCAGCCCGTCGGGACAGGGCTCCTACGAGCAGTACTTC.